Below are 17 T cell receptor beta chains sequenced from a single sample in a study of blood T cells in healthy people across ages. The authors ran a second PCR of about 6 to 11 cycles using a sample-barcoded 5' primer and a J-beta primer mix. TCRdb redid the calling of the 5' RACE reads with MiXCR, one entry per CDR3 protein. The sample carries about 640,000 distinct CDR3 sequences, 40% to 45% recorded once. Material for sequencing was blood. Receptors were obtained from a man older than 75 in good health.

DNA for the CDR3: TGTGCCAGCACCCTGGGATTAGCGATCTACGAGCAGTACTTC. As protein: CASTLGLAIYEQYF. This sequence joins TRBV7-2 and TRBJ2-7; possible D gene TRBD2, 5 bases. The CDR3 sequence is 14 residues long. Trimming removed 7 bases from V and 3 bases from J, with 16 bases in between. The germline V gene encodes CDR1 SGHTA and CDR2 FQGNSA.

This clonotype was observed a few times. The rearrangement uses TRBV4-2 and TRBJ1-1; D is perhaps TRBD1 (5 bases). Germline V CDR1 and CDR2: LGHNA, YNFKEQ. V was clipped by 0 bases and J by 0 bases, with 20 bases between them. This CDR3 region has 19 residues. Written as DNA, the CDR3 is TGTGCCAGCAGCCAAGATCGCGGGGGTGTGGGTTTTGTGAACACTGAAGCTTTCTTT. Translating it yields CASSQDRGGVGFVNTEAFF.

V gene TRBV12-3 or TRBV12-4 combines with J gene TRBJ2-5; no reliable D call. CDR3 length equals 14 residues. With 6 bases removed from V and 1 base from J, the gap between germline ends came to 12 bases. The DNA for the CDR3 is TGTGCCAGCAGCAGTCGGAGTATCCAAGAGACCCAGTACTTC. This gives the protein CASSSRSIQETQYF.

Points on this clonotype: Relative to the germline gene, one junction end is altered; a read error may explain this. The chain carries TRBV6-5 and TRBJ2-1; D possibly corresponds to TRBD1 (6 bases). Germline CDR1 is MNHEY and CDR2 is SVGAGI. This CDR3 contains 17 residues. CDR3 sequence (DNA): TGTGCCGGCAGTTTCCAACAGGGCTCTATATCCTACAATGAGCAGTTCTTC. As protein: CAGSFQQGSISYNEQFF.

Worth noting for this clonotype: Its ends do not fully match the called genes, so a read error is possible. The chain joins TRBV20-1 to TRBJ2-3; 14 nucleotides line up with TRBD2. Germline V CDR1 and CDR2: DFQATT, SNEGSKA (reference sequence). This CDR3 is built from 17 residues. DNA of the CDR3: TGCAGTGCGAGTAGGACTAGCGGGAGGTTGAACACAGATACGCGGTATTTT. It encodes CSASRTSGRLNTDTRYF.

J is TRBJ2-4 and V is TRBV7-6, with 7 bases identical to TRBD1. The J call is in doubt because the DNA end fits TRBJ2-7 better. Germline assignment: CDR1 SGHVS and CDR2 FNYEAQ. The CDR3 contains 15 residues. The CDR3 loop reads CASSLGQGEYYEQYF. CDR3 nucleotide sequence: TGTGCCAGCAGCTTAGGGCAGGGGGAATACTACGAGCAGTACTTC.

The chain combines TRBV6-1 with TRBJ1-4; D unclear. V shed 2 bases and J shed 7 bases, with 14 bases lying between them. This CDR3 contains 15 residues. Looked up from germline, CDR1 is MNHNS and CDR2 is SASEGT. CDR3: CASSEKGARSEKLFF. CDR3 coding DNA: TGTGCCAGCAGTGAAAAGGGAGCTCGGAGTGAAAAACTGTTTTTT.

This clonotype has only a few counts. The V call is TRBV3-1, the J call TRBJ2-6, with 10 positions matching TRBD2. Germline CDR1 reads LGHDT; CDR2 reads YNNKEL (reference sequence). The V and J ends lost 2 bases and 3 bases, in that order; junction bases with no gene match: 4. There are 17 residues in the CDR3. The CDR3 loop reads CASSQRTSGVGANVLTF. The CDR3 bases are TGTGCCAGCAGCCAACGAACTAGCGGGGTTGGGGCCAACGTCCTGACTTTC. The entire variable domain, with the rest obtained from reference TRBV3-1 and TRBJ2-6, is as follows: DTAVSQTPKYLVTQMGNDKSIKCEQNLGHDTMYWYKQDSKKFLKIMFSYNNKELIINETVPNRFSPKSPDKAHLNLHINSLELGDSAVYFCASSQRTSGVGANVLTFGAGSRLTVL.

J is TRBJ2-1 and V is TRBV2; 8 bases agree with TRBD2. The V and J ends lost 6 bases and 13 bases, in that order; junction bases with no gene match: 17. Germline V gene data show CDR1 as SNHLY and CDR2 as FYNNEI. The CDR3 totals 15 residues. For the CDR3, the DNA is TGTGCCAGCAGCAAGAGCGGGAGAACTCAAGCGACCCAGTTCTTC. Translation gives CASSKSGRTQATQFF. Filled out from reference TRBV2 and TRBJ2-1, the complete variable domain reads EPEVTQTPSHQVTQMGQEVILRCVPISNHLYFYWYRQILGQKVEFLVSFYNNEISEKSEIFDDQFSVERPDGSNFTLKIRSTKLEDSAMYFCASSKSGRTQATQFFGPGTRLTVL.

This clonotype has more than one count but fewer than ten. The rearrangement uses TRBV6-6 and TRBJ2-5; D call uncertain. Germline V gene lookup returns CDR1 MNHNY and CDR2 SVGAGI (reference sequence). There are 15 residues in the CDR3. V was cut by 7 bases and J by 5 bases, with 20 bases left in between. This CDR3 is CASIHGSLIGETQYF. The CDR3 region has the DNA TGTGCCAGCATTCACGGGTCCTTAATCGGGGAGACCCAGTACTTC.

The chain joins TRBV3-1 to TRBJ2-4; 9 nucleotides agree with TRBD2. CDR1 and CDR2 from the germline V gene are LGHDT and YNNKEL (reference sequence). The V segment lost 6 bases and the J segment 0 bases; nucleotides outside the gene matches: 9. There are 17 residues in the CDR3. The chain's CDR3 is CASSWSAGGLAKNIQYF. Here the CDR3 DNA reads TGTGCCAGCAGTTGGTCAGCGGGGGGACTAGCCAAAAACATTCAGTACTTC. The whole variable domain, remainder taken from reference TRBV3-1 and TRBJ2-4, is DTAVSQTPKYLVTQMGNDKSIKCEQNLGHDTMYWYKQDSKKFLKIMFSYNNKELIINETVPNRFSPKSPDKAHLNLHINSLELGDSAVYFCASSWSAGGLAKNIQYFGAGTRLSVL.

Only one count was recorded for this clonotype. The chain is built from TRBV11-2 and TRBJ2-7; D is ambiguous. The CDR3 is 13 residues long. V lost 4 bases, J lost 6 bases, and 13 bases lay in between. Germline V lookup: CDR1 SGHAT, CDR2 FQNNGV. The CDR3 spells CASSSRVVGEQYF. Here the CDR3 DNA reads TGTGCCAGCAGCTCCCGGGTAGTAGGCGAGCAGTACTTC.

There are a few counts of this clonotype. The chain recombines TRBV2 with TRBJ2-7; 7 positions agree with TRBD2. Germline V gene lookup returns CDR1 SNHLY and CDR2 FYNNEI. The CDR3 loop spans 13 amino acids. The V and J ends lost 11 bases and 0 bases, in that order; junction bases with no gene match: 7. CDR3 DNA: TGTGCCGGGGCTAGCGGAACCTCCTACGAGCAGTACTTC. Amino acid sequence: CAGASGTSYEQYF. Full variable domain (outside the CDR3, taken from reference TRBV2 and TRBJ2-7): EPEVTQTPSHQVTQMGQEVILRCVPISNHLYFYWYRQILGQKVEFLVSFYNNEISEKSEIFDDQFSVERPDGSNFTLKIRSTKLEDSAMYFCAGASGTSYEQYFGPGTRLTVT.

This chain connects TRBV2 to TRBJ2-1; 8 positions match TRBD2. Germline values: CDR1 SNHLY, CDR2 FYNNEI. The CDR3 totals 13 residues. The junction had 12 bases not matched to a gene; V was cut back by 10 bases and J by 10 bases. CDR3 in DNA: TGTGCCACCAAGCGGGAGAGAGTAGGAGAGCAGTTCTTC. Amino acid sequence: CATKRERVGEQFF.

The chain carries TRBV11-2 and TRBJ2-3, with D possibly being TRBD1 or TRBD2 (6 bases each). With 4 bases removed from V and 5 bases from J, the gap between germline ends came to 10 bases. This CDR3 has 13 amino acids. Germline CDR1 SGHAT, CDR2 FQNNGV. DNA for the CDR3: TGTGCCAGCAGCTCGGGGGCCAAAGATACGCAGTATTTT. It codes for CASSSGAKDTQYF.

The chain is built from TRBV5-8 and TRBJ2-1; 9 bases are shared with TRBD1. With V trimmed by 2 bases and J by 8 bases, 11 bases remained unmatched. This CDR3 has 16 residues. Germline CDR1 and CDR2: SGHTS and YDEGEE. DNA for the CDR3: TGTGCCAGCAGCTTTGGTAGGACAGGGGAGTTCGATGAGCAGTTCTTC. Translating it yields CASSFGRTGEFDEQFF.

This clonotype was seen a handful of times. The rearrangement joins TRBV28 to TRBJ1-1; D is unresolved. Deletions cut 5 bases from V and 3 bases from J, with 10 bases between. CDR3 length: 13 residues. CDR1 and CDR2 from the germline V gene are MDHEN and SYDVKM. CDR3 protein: CASSQRRDTEAFF. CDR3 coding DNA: TGTGCCAGCAGTCAGCGACGGGACACTGAAGCTTTCTTT.